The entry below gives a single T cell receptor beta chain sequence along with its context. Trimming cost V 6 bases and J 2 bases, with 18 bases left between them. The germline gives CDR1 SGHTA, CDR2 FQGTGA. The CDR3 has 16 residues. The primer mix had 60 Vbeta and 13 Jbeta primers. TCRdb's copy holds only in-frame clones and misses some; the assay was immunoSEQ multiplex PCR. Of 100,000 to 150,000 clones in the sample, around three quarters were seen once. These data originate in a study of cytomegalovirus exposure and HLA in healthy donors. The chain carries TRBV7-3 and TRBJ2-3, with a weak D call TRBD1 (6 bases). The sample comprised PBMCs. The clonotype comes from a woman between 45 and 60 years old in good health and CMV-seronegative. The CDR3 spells CASSSTGRSDTDTQYF. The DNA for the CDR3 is TGTGCCAGCAGTTCCACAGGGAGAAGTGACACAGATACGCAGTATTTT.